One and the same sample provided the 2 T cell receptor beta chains below, sequenced in a study of blood T cell repertoires in COVID-19. Clones were sequenced by immunoSEQ multiplex PCR, and TCRdb holds only the in-frame ones, with some missing. The sample records fewer than 400,000 clones, 85% being singletons. Sequenced: PBMCs or T cells enriched from blood (not recorded which). Receptors originate from a woman aged 30 to 39 who had been exposed to COVID-19.

This clone was observed a handful of times. The J gene is TRBJ2-1, the V gene TRBV29-1; 7 nucleotides match TRBD1. The V segment lost 3 bases and the J segment 2 bases; nucleotides outside the gene matches: 4. The CDR3 has 14 residues. Germline V gene lookup returns CDR1 SQVTM and CDR2 ANQGSEA. The CDR3: CSVDRQGAYNEQFF. The CDR3 DNA reads as TGCAGCGTTGACCGACAGGGAGCCTACAATGAGCAGTTCTTC.

This clone was observed a handful of times. This rearrangement joins TRBV4-2 to TRBJ1-1; 7 bases are a match to TRBD1. This CDR3 has 16 amino acids. The germline V gene encodes CDR1 LGHNA and CDR2 YNFKEQ. The V gene end was trimmed by 0 bases and the J gene end by 6 bases; junction bases not matched to a gene: 10. The CDR3: CASSQEEGALWAEAFF. The CDR3 nucleotides read TGTGCCAGCAGCCAAGAGGAGGGGGCGCTTTGGGCTGAAGCTTTCTTT.